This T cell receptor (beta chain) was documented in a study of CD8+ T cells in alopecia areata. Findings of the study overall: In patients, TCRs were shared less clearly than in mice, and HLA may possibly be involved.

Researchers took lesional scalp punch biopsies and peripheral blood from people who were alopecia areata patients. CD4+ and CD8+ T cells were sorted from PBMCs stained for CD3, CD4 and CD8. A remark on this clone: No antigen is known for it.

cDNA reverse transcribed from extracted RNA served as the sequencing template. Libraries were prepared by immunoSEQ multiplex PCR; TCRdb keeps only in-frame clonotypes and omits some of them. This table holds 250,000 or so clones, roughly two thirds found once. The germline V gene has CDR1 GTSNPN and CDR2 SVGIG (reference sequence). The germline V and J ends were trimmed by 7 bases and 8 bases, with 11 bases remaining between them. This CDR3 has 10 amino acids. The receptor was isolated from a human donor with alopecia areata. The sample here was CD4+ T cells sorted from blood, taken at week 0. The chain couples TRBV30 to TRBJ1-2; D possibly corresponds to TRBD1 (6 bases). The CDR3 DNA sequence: TGTGCCTCAGGAGGGGGAGGCTACACCTTC. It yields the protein CASGGGGYTF.